One and the same sample provided the 20 T cell receptor beta chains below, sequenced in a study of T cells in Graves' hyperthyroidism and ophthalmopathy. From RNA transcripts, TCR beta CDR3 regions were amplified. The HTBI set primed first-round TCR CDR3 RT-PCR. TCRdb re-called the multiplex PCR reads through MiXCR, storing one row per CDR3 protein. Of about 620,000 distinct CDR3 sequences listed, roughly 16% are singletons. The sample taken for sequencing was blood. The source of these receptors is a woman aged 30 to 39 with Graves' hyperthyroidism.

This clonotype occurred many times. V and J are TRBV28 and TRBJ1-2; 11 bases are shared with TRBD1. The trim removed 9 bases at V and 4 bases at J, leaving 10 bases unmatched. This CDR3 spans 15 amino acids. Germline V gives CDR1 MDHEN, CDR2 SYDVKM. The chain's CDR3 is CASRRTGGLAYGYTF. The CDR3 DNA reads TGTGCCAGTAGGCGGACAGGGGGCTTGGCCTATGGCTACACCTTC.

This clonotype was counted ten times or more. The rearrangement joins TRBV20-1 to TRBJ1-2; possible D gene TRBD1, 5 bases. The ends were cut back, 5 bases at V and 4 bases at J, with 17 bases in the middle. The CDR3 runs to 14 residues. Germline-derived CDR1 and CDR2 are DFQATT and SNEGSKA (reference sequence). CDR3 sequence reads: CSAPSRGTAYGYTF. The CDR3, as DNA: TGCAGTGCTCCCTCTCGCGGGACGGCCTATGGCTACACCTTC.

This clonotype was detected a few times. The chain employs TRBV27 and TRBJ2-1; TRBD2 agrees at 7 bases. J was trimmed by 5 bases and V by 5 bases; bases with no gene match: 12. CDR3 length equals 16 residues. Germline V gene lookup returns CDR1 MNHEY and CDR2 SMNVEV (reference sequence). Here the CDR3 reads CASSLLFAGEDNEQFF. In DNA form, the CDR3 reads TGTGCCAGCAGTCTCCTATTTGCGGGAGAGGACAATGAGCAGTTCTTC.

V usage is TRBV5-6 and J usage is TRBJ2-3; no firm D call. This CDR3 region has 14 residues. Germline V gene data show CDR1 as SGHDT and CDR2 as YYEEEE. Trimming shortened V by 1 base and J by 2 bases, and 8 bases separated the two germline ends. This chain's CDR3 is CASSLYMDTDTQYF. Here the CDR3 DNA reads TGTGCCAGCAGCTTGTACATGGACACAGATACGCAGTATTTT.

This clonotype was observed many times. The chain combines TRBV5-1 with TRBJ2-3; D unclear. The CDR3 sequence is 13 residues long. Trimming stripped 3 bases from V and 6 bases from J, with 11 bases between. Germline CDR1 reads SGHRS; CDR2 reads YFSETQ. This CDR3 is CASSWGSRDTQYF. The CDR3 coding sequence is TGCGCCAGCAGCTGGGGTAGCAGGGATACGCAGTATTTT.

The gene calls are TRBV5-4 and TRBJ2-7; the match to TRBD2 covers 8 bases. The CDR3 has 19 amino acids. Germline-derived CDR1 and CDR2 are SGHNT and YYREEE (reference sequence). Trimming at V came to 4 bases and at J to 0 bases, leaving 18 bases not matched to a gene. CDR3 nucleotide sequence: TGTGCCAGCAGCCCGCTCGGGGGGGGAATGAGTATCGGCTCCTACGAGCAGTACTTC. It yields the protein CASSPLGGGMSIGSYEQYF.

There are many counts of this clonotype. The chain combines TRBV11-3 with TRBJ2-2; no definite D call. Between the trimmed V and J ends, which lost 7 bases and 6 bases, there was a span of 9 bases. Germline-derived CDR1 and CDR2 are SGHNT and YENEEA. This CDR3 has 12 amino acids. As DNA, the CDR3 is TGTGCCAGCACCATTAGTCCCGGGGAGCTGTTTTTT. Translated: CASTISPGELFF. Full variable domain (outside the CDR3, taken from reference TRBV11-3 and TRBJ2-2): EAGVVQSPRYKIIEKKQPVAFWCNPISGHNTLYWYLQNLGQGPELLIRYENEEAVDDSQLPKDRFSAERLKGVDSTLKIQPAELGDSAVYLCASTISPGELFFGEGSRLTVL.

The J gene is TRBJ2-3, the V gene TRBV20-1; D uncertain. CDR3 length equals 11 residues. Trimming removed 7 bases at V and 2 bases at J, with 7 bases between. Germline V gives CDR1 DFQATT, CDR2 SNEGSKA (reference sequence). The CDR3 protein is CSVRVTDTQYF. DNA for the CDR3: TGCAGTGTCCGGGTCACAGATACGCAGTATTTT.

This clonotype appeared many times. The rearrangement links TRBV2 to TRBJ1-2; 10 nucleotides align to TRBD1. The V gene's germline CDR1 is SNHLY and CDR2 FYNNEI. This CDR3 has 13 amino acids. Trimming cost V 6 bases and J 4 bases; bases outside gene matches: 2. The CDR3 loop reads CASRGTGVYGYTF. CDR3 in DNA: TGTGCCAGCAGAGGGACAGGGGTCTATGGCTACACCTTC.

Remarks on this clonotype: It is likely a read error, because the conserved phenylalanine at the end of the CDR3 is missing. The DNA is omitted, as the CDR3 cannot be located on it reliably, and the CDR3 follows TCRdb's listing. The chain employs TRBV28 and TRBJ2-7; the table's D call TRBD1 went unverified against the DNA. Ends included, the CDR3 has 16 residues. The germline gives CDR1 MDHEN, CDR2 SYDVKM. CDR3 residues: CASRGGGTEMSYEEYL.

Only a few counts were recorded for this clonotype. The CDR3 loop is CASSVTGPLNIQYF. The CDR3 DNA follows: TGTGCCAGCAGCGTAACGGGACCACTAAACATTCAGTACTTC. This chain uses TRBV3-1 with TRBJ2-4; TRBD1 or TRBD2 may be the D gene (5 bases each). The length of the CDR3 is 14 residues. V lost 5 bases and J 6 bases, leaving 14 bases between the germline ends. CDR1 LGHDT and CDR2 YNNKEL come from the germline V gene (reference sequence).

This clonotype was seen at least ten times. CDR3 residues: CASSQPRGRGYEQYF. In nucleotides, the CDR3 is TGTGCCAGCAGCCAGCCCAGGGGGAGAGGATACGAGCAGTACTTC. The chain has TRBV3-2 and TRBJ2-7; TRBD1, the D gene given by the table, was not confirmed from the DNA. TRBV3-2 constitutes a pseudogene. This CDR3 has 15 amino acids.

This clonotype showed up just a few times. The V gene is TRBV9, the J gene TRBJ2-7; 10 bases match TRBD2. V shed 0 bases and J 2 bases; nucleotides not matched to a gene: 8. The CDR3 spans 17 residues. Germline loops: CDR1 SGDLS, CDR2 YYNGEE. CDR3 sequence: CASSVGYSGRSAYEQYF. The CDR3 DNA reads TGTGCCAGCAGCGTAGGTTATAGCGGGAGGTCGGCCTACGAGCAGTACTTC.

This clonotype has at least ten counts. The CDR3 spells CASSVRVNTEAFF. CDR3 DNA: TGTGCCAGCAGTGTGAGGGTTAACACTGAAGCTTTCTTT. V usage is TRBV2 and J usage is TRBJ1-1; no clear D. V lost 4 bases, J lost 2 bases, and 8 bases lay in between. The CDR3 is 13 amino acids. Germline V CDR1 and CDR2: SNHLY, FYNNEI.

Only a few counts were recorded for this clonotype. CDR3 nucleotides: TGTGCCAGCAGCTCACAACCACTAGCGGGGAACAATGAGCAGTTCTTC. Translated: CASSSQPLAGNNEQFF. This chain joins TRBV11-2 and TRBJ2-1; 10 bases map to TRBD2. CDR3 length equals 16 residues. V lost 4 bases to trimming and J lost 5 bases; unmatched junction nucleotides: 8. The germline V gene encodes CDR1 SGHAT and CDR2 FQNNGV.

This clonotype was seen ten or more times. The J gene is TRBJ2-1, the V gene TRBV19, with 13 bases aligning to TRBD2. The V segment lost 6 bases and the J segment 7 bases; nucleotides outside the gene matches: 6. From germline, CDR1 is LNHDA and CDR2 SQIVND (reference sequence). The length of the CDR3 is 15 residues. CDR3 bases: TGTGCCAGTAGGCGACTAGCGGGAGGTGAAAATGAGCAGTTCTTC. It encodes CASRRLAGGENEQFF.

The chain couples TRBV5-5 to TRBJ2-3, with D unresolved. The germline gives CDR1 SGHKS, CDR2 YYEKEE (reference sequence). The germline V and J ends were trimmed by 3 bases and 7 bases, with 12 bases remaining between them. The CDR3 runs 13 residues. CDR3 DNA sequence: TGTGCCAGCAGCTCCGCGACCGATTATACGCAGTATTTT. It codes for CASSSATDYTQYF.

This clonotype has ten or more counts. V gene TRBV29-1 combines with J gene TRBJ2-1, with TRBD1 identical over 9 bases. Germline CDR1 reads SQVTM; CDR2 reads ANQGSEA. V lost 4 bases to trimming and J lost 9 bases; unmatched junction nucleotides: 4. The CDR3 totals 12 residues. DNA for the CDR3: TGCAGCGTTGCACAGGGGGCCGGTGAGCAGTTCTTC. As protein: CSVAQGAGEQFF.

This clonotype has a count of ten or more. The rearrangement joins TRBV3-1 to TRBJ2-4; 8 bases agree with TRBD2. The CDR3 covers 16 residues. After removal of 1 base from V and 0 bases from J, the junction contained 2 bases not matched to a gene. Germline CDR1 reads LGHDT; CDR2 reads YNNKEL (reference sequence). CDR3: CASSQGLAGAKNIQYF. As DNA, the CDR3 is TGTGCCAGCAGCCAAGGCCTAGCGGGAGCCAAAAACATTCAGTACTTC.

This clonotype has just a few counts. Here the CDR3 reads CASSIMGAGNTEAFF. Written as DNA, the CDR3 is TGTGCCAGTAGTATAATGGGAGCGGGGAACACTGAAGCTTTCTTT. The rearrangement links TRBV19 to TRBJ1-1; D not resolved. This CDR3 comprises 15 residues. Deletions cut 2 bases from V and 1 base from J, with 11 bases between. Per the germline V gene, CDR1 is LNHDA and CDR2 is SQIVND (reference sequence).